The T cell receptor (beta chain) described here comes from a study of blood T cell repertoires in COVID-19. About the research overall: Acute and convalescent COVID-19 samples came from the United States, Italy and Spain.

The germline V gene encodes CDR1 SGHNT and CDR2 YYREEE (reference sequence). The CDR3 extends over 15 amino acids. Trimming left V 0 bases short and J 1 base short, with 9 bases between. As originally analysed: From reference gene primer amplification, estimates of nucleated cell counts were derived. The data were produced by immunoSEQ multiplex PCR, yet TCRdb's version contains in-frame clones alone and is incomplete. V and J calls and clone size are as listed in that table; D and trimming were resolved from the DNA. The sample includes about 210,000 clones, approximately 82% seen only once; the top ten take under 3%.

V gene TRBV5-4 combines with J gene TRBJ2-3, with D possibly matching TRBD2 (6 bases). The receptor was isolated from a man in his forties or fifties with active or convalescent COVID-19. The specimen sequenced was peripheral blood. CDR3 nucleotides: TGTGCCAGCAGCTTGGATGGAGGGCGCACAGATACGCAGTATTTT. Encoded protein: CASSLDGGRTDTQYF.